This entry lists 32 T cell receptor beta chains sequenced from one sample in a study of T cell changes during pregnancy in multiple sclerosis. TCRdb's copy holds only in-frame clones and misses some; the assay was immunoSEQ multiplex PCR. This table has approximately 50,000 clones, 90% to 95% appearing once. The source material was CD4+ T cells from peripheral blood mononuclear cells, sampled after pregnancy. These receptors were taken from a female donor with multiple sclerosis, enrolled in a pregnancy study.

V gene TRBV10-3 combines with J gene TRBJ1-5, with 9 positions matching TRBD1. CDR3 length equals 15 residues. The germline CDR1 and CDR2 sequences are ENHRY and SYGVKD. Unmatched junction bases numbered 5, after V lost 0 bases and J lost 8 bases. The CDR3 here is CAISESKTGGEPQHF. As DNA, the CDR3 is TGTGCCATCAGTGAGTCGAAGACAGGGGGAGAGCCCCAGCATTTT.

This sequence joins TRBV5-1 and TRBJ1-2, with 7 bases lining up with TRBD1. CDR3 size: 15 residues. Germline V lookup: CDR1 SGHRS, CDR2 YFSETQ. The trim removed 4 bases at V and 4 bases at J, leaving 10 bases unmatched. The CDR3 sequence: CASSERQGKGYGYTF. The CDR3 nucleotides read TGCGCCAGCAGCGAACGACAGGGAAAGGGCTATGGCTACACCTTC.

The CDR3 loop reads CASSYSSGATNEKLFF. The CDR3 bases are TGTGCCAGCAGTTACTCTTCAGGGGCAACTAATGAAAAACTGTTTTTT. The chain recombines TRBV6-6 with TRBJ1-4; D is possibly TRBD1 (6 bases). The CDR3 contains 16 residues. The V end was cut by 0 bases, the J end by 0 bases, with 8 bases between. Germline CDR1 MNHNY, CDR2 SVGAGI (reference sequence).

The chain uses TRBV28 and TRBJ2-7, with a tentative D call TRBD1 (5 bases). The CDR3 is 14 residues long. Germline V gene lookup returns CDR1 MDHEN and CDR2 SYDVKM. Trimming stripped 6 bases from V and 2 bases from J, with 14 bases between. In DNA, the CDR3 is TGTGCCAGCAGCCTCCCCAGGGTACCCTACGAGCAGTACTTC. Translated: CASSLPRVPYEQYF.

This clone was observed a few times. The genes are TRBV5-4 and TRBJ2-1; weak D call: TRBD2 (5 bases). In germline, CDR1 is SGHNT, CDR2 YYREEE (reference sequence). CDR3 length equals 16 residues. V lost 3 bases and J 5 bases, leaving 18 bases between the germline ends. CDR3 in amino acids: CASSWGSARGDNEQFF. CDR3 nucleotide sequence: TGTGCCAGCAGCTGGGGTAGCGCCCGGGGTGACAATGAGCAGTTCTTC.

This clone was counted a single time. The chain employs TRBV5-4 and TRBJ2-4; possibly TRBD2 for D (5 bases). The CDR3 has 13 amino acids. The V gene's germline CDR1 is SGHNT and CDR2 YYREEE (reference sequence). V shed 5 bases and J shed 0 bases, with 6 bases lying between them. As DNA, the CDR3 is TGTGCCAGCAGTGGACTAGCCAAAAACATTCAGTACTTC. As protein: CASSGLAKNIQYF.

V and J are TRBV28 and TRBJ1-1, with D uncertain. The V gene lost 10 bases and the J gene lost 5 bases, with 17 bases spanning the gap. The CDR3 length is 13 residues. Germline assignment: CDR1 MDHEN and CDR2 SYDVKM. The CDR3 loop is CATLGGARTEAFF. CDR3 coding DNA: TGTGCCACCCTTGGAGGAGCGCGGACTGAAGCTTTCTTT.

This clone was recorded only once. This chain joins TRBV5-1 and TRBJ2-1, with 16 bases identical to TRBD2. V lost 4 bases, J lost 1 base, and 8 bases stayed unmatched. Germline CDR1 SGHRS, CDR2 YFSETQ. CDR3 length: 19 residues. CDR3 coding DNA: TGCGCCAGCAGCCCGGAAGGGACTAGCGGGAGGGCATCCTACAATGAGCAGTTCTTC. This codes for CASSPEGTSGRASYNEQFF. The variable domain in full, completed from reference TRBV5-1 and TRBJ2-1, reads KAGVTQTPRYLIKTRGQQVTLSCSPISGHRSVSWYQQTPGQGLQFLFEYFSETQRNKGNFPGRFSGRQFSNSRSEMNVSTLELGDSALYLCASSPEGTSGRASYNEQFFGPGTRLTVL.

The chain employs TRBV2 and TRBJ1-2; weak D call: TRBD1 (6 bases). This CDR3 has 13 amino acids. Germline V CDR1 and CDR2: SNHLY, FYNNEI. Trimming shortened V by 4 bases and J by 4 bases, and 10 bases separated the two germline ends. In nucleotides, the CDR3 is TGTGCCAGCAGTGTGAGAGGGGGCTATGGCTACACCTTC. Its protein product is CASSVRGGYGYTF.

This rearrangement joins TRBV7-8 to TRBJ2-3, with TRBD1 identical over 7 bases. Trimming removed 1 base from V and 4 bases from J; junction bases left unmatched: 2. CDR1 is SGHVS and CDR2 is FQNEAQ in the germline V gene. The CDR3 runs to 14 residues. CDR3 DNA sequence: TGTGCCAGCAGCTTAGGACAGGGAGCAGATACGCAGTATTTT. Translating it yields CASSLGQGADTQYF.

The V and J genes are TRBV28 and TRBJ2-1, with TRBD2 matching 7 bases. The V and J ends lost 7 bases and 0 bases, in that order; junction bases with no gene match: 21. This CDR3 comprises 20 residues. CDR1 is MDHEN, CDR2 SYDVKM, per germline. CDR3 protein: CASKPRGDRAGGSSYNEQFF. Written as DNA, the CDR3 is TGTGCCAGCAAGCCCCGCGGAGACCGGGCGGGCGGGAGCTCCTACAATGAGCAGTTCTTC.

The J gene is TRBJ2-1, the V gene TRBV7-9, with 15 positions matching TRBD2. The CDR3 covers 19 residues. Trimming took 5 bases from V and 0 from J; bases not matched to a gene: 8. Germline V gene sequence: CDR1 SEHNR, CDR2 FQNEAQ (reference sequence). The CDR3 sequence is CASSRGGLAGGSSYNEQFF. The CDR3 coding sequence is TGTGCCAGCAGCCGGGGTGGACTAGCGGGAGGGAGCTCCTACAATGAGCAGTTCTTC.

J is TRBJ2-1 and V is TRBV5-1, with TRBD2 identical over 7 bases. CDR1 is SGHRS and CDR2 is YFSETQ in the germline V gene. The CDR3 runs to 15 residues. Trimming removed 2 bases from V and 0 bases from J; junction bases left unmatched: 2. Written as DNA, the CDR3 is TGCGCCAGCAGCTTACTAGCGTTCTCCTACAATGAGCAGTTCTTC. This codes for CASSLLAFSYNEQFF.

This sequence joins TRBV5-1 and TRBJ2-1, with D tentatively TRBD1 (6 bases). The length of the CDR3 is 13 residues. Germline V gene sequence: CDR1 SGHRS, CDR2 YFSETQ. Trimming cost V 3 bases and J 4 bases, with 8 bases left between them. The CDR3 region is CASSSGQYNEQFF. DNA of the CDR3: TGCGCCAGCAGCTCCGGACAGTACAATGAGCAGTTCTTC.

Only a few counts were recorded for this clone. This sequence joins TRBV14 and TRBJ2-2; TRBD2 matches 7 bases. Germline loops: CDR1 SGHDN, CDR2 FVKESK. The CDR3 totals 14 residues. The V segment lost 6 bases and the J segment 2 bases; nucleotides outside the gene matches: 3. The CDR3 nucleotides are TGTGCCAGCAGGCTAGCGGTCAACACCGGGGAGCTGTTTTTT. This encodes CASRLAVNTGELFF.

This clone was counted only a few times. The V gene is TRBV27, the J gene TRBJ2-7, with TRBD1 matching 10 bases. With 5 bases clipped from V and 7 bases from J, the junction kept 17 bases outside the gene matches. This CDR3 has 17 amino acids. Germline assignment: CDR1 MNHEY and CDR2 SMNVEV (reference sequence). The CDR3 here is CASSPPVRTGGEGEQYF. The CDR3 bases are TGTGCCAGCAGTCCACCCGTCAGGACAGGGGGAGAGGGGGAGCAGTACTTC.

The rearrangement uses TRBV12-5 and TRBJ2-5, with TRBD1 matching over 7 bases. Germline trimming cut 4 bases from V and 5 bases from J; bases unmatched to any gene: 10. The CDR3 totals 15 residues. CDR1 and CDR2 from the germline V gene are LGHNT and FRNRAP. CDR3 DNA sequence: TGTGCTAGTGGTTCCCGGGACAGACCTGGGGAGACCCAGTACTTC. It specifies CASGSRDRPGETQYF.

The gene calls are TRBV18 and TRBJ1-3; no reliable D call. Trimming stripped 1 base from V and 0 bases from J, with 7 bases between. This CDR3 has 15 amino acids. Germline lookup yields CDR1 KGHSH and CDR2 LQKENI. As DNA, the CDR3 is TGTGCCAGCTCACCACAGTCGAGCTCTGGAAACACCATATATTTT. Translating it yields CASSPQSSSGNTIYF.

The chain employs TRBV19 and TRBJ1-1; a possible D gene is TRBD1 (6 bases). The CDR3 totals 14 residues. The V end was cut by 1 base, the J end by 1 base, with 7 bases between. CDR1 is LNHDA and CDR2 is SQIVND in the germline V gene (reference sequence). The CDR3 sequence: CASSIGTENTEAFF. In DNA form, the CDR3 reads TGTGCCAGTAGTATAGGGACAGAGAACACTGAAGCTTTCTTT.

The genes are TRBV18 and TRBJ2-3; D gene unclear. The CDR3 has 15 residues. Germline V gene data show CDR1 as KGHSH and CDR2 as LQKENI. The V end lost 5 bases, the J end lost 0 bases, and 12 bases lay between the germline ends. In DNA form, the CDR3 reads TGTGCCAGCTCATACCAGAAACCTAGCACAGATACGCAGTATTTT. Translated: CASSYQKPSTDTQYF. Based on the CDR3 plus reference TRBV18 and TRBJ2-3, the full variable domain is NAGVMQNPRHLVRRRGQEARLRCSPMKGHSHVYWYRQLPEEGLKFMVYLQKENIIDESGMPKERFSAEFPKEGPSILRIQQVVRGDSAAYFCASSYQKPSTDTQYFGPGTRLTVL.

The genes are TRBV19 and TRBJ2-1, with no clear D. In germline, CDR1 is LNHDA, CDR2 SQIVND (reference sequence). With 4 bases removed from V and 13 bases from J, the gap between germline ends came to 11 bases. The length of the CDR3 is 11 residues. CDR3 sequence: CASSTPPIQFF. The CDR3 nucleotides read TGTGCCAGTAGTACCCCCCCTATCCAGTTCTTC.

This clone has just one count. The chain carries TRBV6-5 and TRBJ1-5; D may be TRBD1 (6 bases). Trimming pared 10 bases from V and 3 bases from J, leaving 13 bases between. The germline V gene encodes CDR1 MNHEY and CDR2 SVGAGI. The length of the CDR3 is 13 residues. The CDR3 is CATYGGHNQPQHF. The DNA for the CDR3 is TGTGCCACTTACGGGGGGCACAATCAGCCCCAGCATTTT.

This chain links TRBV29-1 with TRBJ1-2, with D uncertain. CDR1 and CDR2 (germline): SQVTM, ANQGSEA. This CDR3 contains 13 residues. Trimming cost V 4 bases and J 0 bases, with 9 bases left between them. CDR3 amino acids: CSVASSSNYGYTF. The DNA of the CDR3 is TGCAGCGTTGCTAGTTCTTCTAACTATGGCTACACCTTC.

The rearrangement links TRBV11-2 to TRBJ2-7, with TRBD1 matching 9 bases. Germline trimming cut 5 bases from V and 3 bases from J; bases unmatched to any gene: 8. Germline CDR1 is SGHAT and CDR2 is FQNNGV. CDR3 length equals 15 residues. CDR3 amino acids: CASSHTRDRDYEQYF. The DNA for the CDR3 is TGTGCCAGCAGCCACACCCGGGACAGGGACTACGAGCAGTACTTC.

The chain combines TRBV4-3 with TRBJ2-4, with TRBD2 matching 14 bases. V lost 3 bases and J lost 1; bases outside the gene matches: 8. Germline CDR1 LGHNA, CDR2 YSLEER. CDR3 length: 19 amino acids. DNA for the CDR3: TGCGCCAGCAGCCAGGACGGGACTAGCGGGAGTATGGCCAAAAACATTCAGTACTTC. This translates into CASSQDGTSGSMAKNIQYF.

This clone came up once. The V gene is TRBV6-6, the J gene TRBJ1-1; the D gene is possibly TRBD1 (6 bases). The V and J ends lost 6 bases and 4 bases respectively, with 9 bases between them. CDR1 and CDR2 (germline): MNHNY, SVGAGI (reference sequence). CDR3 length equals 12 residues. Written as DNA, the CDR3 is TGTGCCAGCAGACAGGGCAGCACTGAAGCTTTCTTT. Its translation: CASRQGSTEAFF.

This clone was detected only once. The chain has TRBV11-2 and TRBJ2-1; TRBD1 might be the D (5 bases). CDR1 is SGHAT and CDR2 is FQNNGV in the germline V gene. Trimming pared 5 bases from V and 12 bases from J, leaving 20 bases between. CDR3 size: 14 residues. The CDR3 nucleotides are TGTGCCAGCAGCCCTGATCTAGGGGCTCTAGGGCAGTTCTTC. Translation gives CASSPDLGALGQFF. Combining the CDR3 with reference TRBV11-2 and TRBJ2-1 gives the whole variable domain EAGVAQSPRYKIIEKRQSVAFWCNPISGHATLYWYQQILGQGPKLLIQFQNNGVVDDSQLPKDRFSAERLKGVDSTLKIQPAKLEDSAVYLCASSPDLGALGQFFGPGTRLTVL.

This clone was counted a single time. The V gene is TRBV10-3, the J gene TRBJ2-3; D call uncertain. Trimming stripped 4 bases from V and 4 bases from J, with 9 bases between. The CDR3 is 13 amino acids. Germline CDR1 reads ENHRY; CDR2 reads SYGVKD. The CDR3 sequence: CAISAVFADTQYF. The CDR3 bases are TGTGCCATCAGTGCCGTATTCGCAGATACGCAGTATTTT.

This chain links TRBV19 with TRBJ1-1; D may be TRBD1 (5 bases). Trimming pared 3 bases from V and 5 bases from J, leaving 19 bases between. The CDR3 spans 16 residues. Germline values: CDR1 LNHDA, CDR2 SQIVND (reference sequence). CDR3 nucleotide sequence: TGTGCCAGTAGTATGGCCCAGGGTCTAGGGCGGACTGAAGCTTTCTTT. It encodes CASSMAQGLGRTEAFF.

The V and J genes are TRBV27 and TRBJ2-2; 14 positions match TRBD2. Germline assignment: CDR1 MNHEY and CDR2 SMNVEV (reference sequence). This CDR3 has 17 residues. J gave up 8 bases and V 6 bases, and 11 bases lay outside the gene matches. DNA for the CDR3: TGTGCCAGCAGGAGGACTAGCGGGAGGACCCGTCCGGGGGAGCTGTTTTTT. Its protein product is CASRRTSGRTRPGELFF.

The chain joins TRBV15 to TRBJ2-5; 9 nucleotides match TRBD2. Losses at the gene ends were 0 bases for V and 2 bases for J; bases not matched to a gene: 1. Germline V lookup: CDR1 LNHNV, CDR2 YYDKDF (reference sequence). The CDR3 is made up of 15 amino acids. This CDR3 reads CATSRDLAGQETQYF. CDR3 DNA sequence: TGTGCCACCAGCAGAGATCTAGCGGGACAAGAGACCCAGTACTTC. The full variable domain, in which reference TRBV15 and TRBJ2-5 provide the parts outside the CDR3, is DAMVIQNPRYQVTQFGKPVTLSCSQTLNHNVMYWYQQKSSQAPKLLFHYYDKDFNNEADTPDNFQSRRPNTSFCFLDIRSPGLGDTAMYLCATSRDLAGQETQYFGPGTRLLVL.

The chain has TRBV5-1 and TRBJ2-7, with 9 bases that match TRBD1. V lost 2 bases, J lost 1 base, and 4 bases stayed unmatched. Germline V CDR1 and CDR2: SGHRS, YFSETQ. The CDR3 extends over 15 amino acids. The CDR3 nucleotides read TGCGCCAGCAGCTTTACCGGGACAGGGTCCTACGAGCAGTACTTC. It specifies CASSFTGTGSYEQYF.